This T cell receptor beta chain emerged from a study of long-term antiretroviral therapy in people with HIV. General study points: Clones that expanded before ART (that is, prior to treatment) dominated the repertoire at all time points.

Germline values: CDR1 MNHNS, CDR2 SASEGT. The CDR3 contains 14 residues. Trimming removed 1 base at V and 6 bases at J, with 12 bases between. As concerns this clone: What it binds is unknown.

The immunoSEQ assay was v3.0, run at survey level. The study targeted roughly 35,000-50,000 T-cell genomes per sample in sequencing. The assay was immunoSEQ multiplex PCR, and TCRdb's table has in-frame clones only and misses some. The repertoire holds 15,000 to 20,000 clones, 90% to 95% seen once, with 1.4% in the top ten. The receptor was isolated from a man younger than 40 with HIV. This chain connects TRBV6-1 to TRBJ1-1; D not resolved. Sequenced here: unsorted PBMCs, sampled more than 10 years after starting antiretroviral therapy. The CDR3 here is CASSEEWEKSEAFF. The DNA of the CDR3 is TGTGCCAGCAGTGAAGAATGGGAGAAGTCTGAAGCTTTCTTT.